The 3 T cell receptor beta chains below all came from one sample that was sequenced in a study of blood T cell repertoires in COVID-19. Sequencing was performed with immunoSEQ multiplex PCR; in TCRdb, only in-frame clones are kept and a portion is missing. The sample lists 70,000 to 95,000 clones, roughly 86% occurring once. Sequencing was carried out using peripheral blood. These receptors came from a human donor in a cohort sampled during active COVID-19.

V usage is TRBV5-1 and J usage is TRBJ2-3; the match to TRBD1 covers 12 bases. V shed 3 bases, J shed 2 bases, and the junction held 4 bases outside the gene matches. The CDR3 covers 16 residues. CDR1 is SGHRS, CDR2 YFSETQ, per germline. CDR3 bases: TGCGCCAGCAGCTGGGGGACAGGGGGCACCACAGATACGCAGTATTTT. Its protein product is CASSWGTGGTTDTQYF.

The chain couples TRBV4-3 to TRBJ2-1, with a possible D match to TRBD2 (6 bases). In germline, CDR1 is LGHNA, CDR2 YSLEER. V dropped 0 bases and J dropped 10 bases, with 10 bases sitting between them. The CDR3 is 13 amino acids. The CDR3 DNA is TGCGCCAGCAGCCAAGATGGGGGGAGGGAGCAGTTCTTC. Its translation: CASSQDGGREQFF.

This chain uses TRBV5-4 with TRBJ2-5, with 9 bases matching TRBD1. With 4 bases clipped from V and 4 bases from J, the junction kept 2 bases outside the gene matches. CDR1 is SGHNT, CDR2 YYREEE, per germline (reference sequence). The CDR3 contains 13 residues. The CDR3 is CASSPQGAETQYF. As DNA, the CDR3 is TGTGCCAGCAGCCCACAGGGGGCAGAGACCCAGTACTTC.